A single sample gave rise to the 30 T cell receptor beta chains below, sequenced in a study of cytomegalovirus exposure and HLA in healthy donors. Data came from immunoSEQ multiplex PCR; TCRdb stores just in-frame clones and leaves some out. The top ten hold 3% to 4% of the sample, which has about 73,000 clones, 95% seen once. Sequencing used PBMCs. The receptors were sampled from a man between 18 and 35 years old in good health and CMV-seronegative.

In DNA, the CDR3 is TGCGCCAGCAGCCAAGGAGTCCAGAACACTGAAGCTTTCTTT. Translating gives CASSQGVQNTEAFF. This chain joins TRBV4-3 and TRBJ1-1, with D unclear. Trimming took 1 base from V and 1 from J, leaving 7 bases between them. The CDR3 is made up of 14 amino acids. The germline V gene has CDR1 LGHNA and CDR2 YSLEER.

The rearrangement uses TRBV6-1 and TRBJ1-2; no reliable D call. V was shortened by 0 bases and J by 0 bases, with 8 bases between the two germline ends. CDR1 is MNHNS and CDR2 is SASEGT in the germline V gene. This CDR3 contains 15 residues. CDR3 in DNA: TGTGCCAGCAGTGAAGCGGCAGGCACTAACTATGGCTACACCTTC. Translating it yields CASSEAAGTNYGYTF.

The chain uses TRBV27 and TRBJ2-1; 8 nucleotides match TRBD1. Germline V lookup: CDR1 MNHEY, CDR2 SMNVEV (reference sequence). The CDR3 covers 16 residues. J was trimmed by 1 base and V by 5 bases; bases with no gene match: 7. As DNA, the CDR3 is TGTGCCAGCAGTCATCGGACAGGGAAGTCCTACAATGAGCAGTTCTTC. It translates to CASSHRTGKSYNEQFF.

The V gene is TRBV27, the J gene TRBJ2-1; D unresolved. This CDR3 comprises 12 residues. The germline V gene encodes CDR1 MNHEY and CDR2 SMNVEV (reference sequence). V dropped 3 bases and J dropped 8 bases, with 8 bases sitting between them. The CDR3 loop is CASSFLGDEQFF. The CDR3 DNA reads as TGTGCCAGCAGTTTTCTTGGAGATGAGCAGTTCTTC.

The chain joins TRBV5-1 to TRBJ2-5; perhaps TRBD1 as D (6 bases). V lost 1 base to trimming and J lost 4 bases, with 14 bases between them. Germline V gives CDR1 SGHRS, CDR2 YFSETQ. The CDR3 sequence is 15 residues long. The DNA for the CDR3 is TGCGCCAGCAGCTTGATTCCGGGGACATCAGAGACCCAGTACTTC. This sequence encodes CASSLIPGTSETQYF.

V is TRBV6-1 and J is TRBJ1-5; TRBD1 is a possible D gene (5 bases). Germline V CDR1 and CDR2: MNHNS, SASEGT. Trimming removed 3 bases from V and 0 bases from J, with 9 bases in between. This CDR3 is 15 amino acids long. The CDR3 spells CASSDYGGSNQPQHF. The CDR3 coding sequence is TGTGCCAGCAGTGATTACGGGGGTAGCAATCAGCCCCAGCATTTT.

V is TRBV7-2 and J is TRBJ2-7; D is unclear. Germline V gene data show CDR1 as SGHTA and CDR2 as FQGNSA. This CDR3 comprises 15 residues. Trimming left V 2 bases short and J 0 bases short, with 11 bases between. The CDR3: CASSLFGSSSYEQYF. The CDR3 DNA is TGTGCCAGCAGCTTATTCGGGTCGAGCTCCTACGAGCAGTACTTC.

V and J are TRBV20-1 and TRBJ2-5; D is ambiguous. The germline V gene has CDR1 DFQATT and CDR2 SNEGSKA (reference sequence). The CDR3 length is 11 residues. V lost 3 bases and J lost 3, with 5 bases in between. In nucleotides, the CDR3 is TGCAGTGCTAGCCAGGAAGAGACCCAGTACTTC. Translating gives CSASQEETQYF.

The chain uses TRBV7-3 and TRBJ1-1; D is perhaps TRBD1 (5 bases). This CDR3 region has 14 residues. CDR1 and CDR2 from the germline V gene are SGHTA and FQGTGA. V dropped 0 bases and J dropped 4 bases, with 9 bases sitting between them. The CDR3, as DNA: TGTGCCAGCAGCTTAACGGACGACAGCACTGAAGCTTTCTTT. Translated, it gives CASSLTDDSTEAFF. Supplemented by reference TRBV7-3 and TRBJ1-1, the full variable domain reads GAGVSQTPSNKVTEKGKYVELRCDPISGHTALYWYRQSLGQGPEFLIYFQGTGAADDSGLPNDRFFAVRPEGSVSTLKIQRTERGDSAVYLCASSLTDDSTEAFFGQGTRLTVV.

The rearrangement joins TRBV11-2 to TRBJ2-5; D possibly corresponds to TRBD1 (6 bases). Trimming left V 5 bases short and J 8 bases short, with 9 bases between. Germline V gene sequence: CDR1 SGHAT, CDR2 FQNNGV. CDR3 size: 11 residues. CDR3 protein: CASSQGPTQYF. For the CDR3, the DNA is TGTGCCAGCAGCCAGGGGCCTACCCAGTACTTC.

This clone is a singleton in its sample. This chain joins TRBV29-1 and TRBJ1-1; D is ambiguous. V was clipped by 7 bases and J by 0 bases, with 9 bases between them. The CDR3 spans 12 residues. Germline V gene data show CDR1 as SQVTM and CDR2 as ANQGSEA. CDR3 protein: CSGTRMNTEAFF. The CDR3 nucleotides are TGCAGCGGAACCAGAATGAACACTGAAGCTTTCTTT.

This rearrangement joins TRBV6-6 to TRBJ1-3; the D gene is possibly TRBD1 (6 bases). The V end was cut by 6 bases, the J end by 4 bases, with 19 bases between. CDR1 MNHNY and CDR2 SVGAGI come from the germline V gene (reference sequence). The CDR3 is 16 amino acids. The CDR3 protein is CASRDVQGKSGNTIYF. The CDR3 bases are TGTGCCAGCAGGGACGTACAGGGAAAGTCAGGAAACACCATATATTTT.

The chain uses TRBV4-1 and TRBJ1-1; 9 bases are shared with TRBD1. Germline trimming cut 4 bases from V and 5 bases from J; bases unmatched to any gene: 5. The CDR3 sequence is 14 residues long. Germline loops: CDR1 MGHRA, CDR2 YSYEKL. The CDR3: CASSPGTGRTEAFF. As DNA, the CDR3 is TGCGCCAGCAGCCCTGGGACAGGGAGGACTGAAGCTTTCTTT.

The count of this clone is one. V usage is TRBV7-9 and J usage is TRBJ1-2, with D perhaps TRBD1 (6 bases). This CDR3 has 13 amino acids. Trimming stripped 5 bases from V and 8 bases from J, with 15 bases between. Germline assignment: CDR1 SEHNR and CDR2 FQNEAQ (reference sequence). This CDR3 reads CASSPGQYGGYTF. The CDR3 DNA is TGTGCCAGCAGCCCCGGACAGTATGGAGGCTACACCTTC. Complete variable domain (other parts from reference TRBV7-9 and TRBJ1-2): DTGVSQNPRHKITKRGQNVTFRCDPISEHNRLYWYRQTLGQGPEFLTYFQNEAQLEKSRLLSDRFSAERPKGSFSTLEIQRTEQGDSAMYLCASSPGQYGGYTFGSGTRLTVV.

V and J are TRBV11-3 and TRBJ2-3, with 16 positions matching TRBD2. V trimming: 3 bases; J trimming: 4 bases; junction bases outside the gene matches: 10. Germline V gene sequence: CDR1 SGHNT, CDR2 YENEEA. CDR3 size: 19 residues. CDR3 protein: CASSFATGTSGGASDTQYF. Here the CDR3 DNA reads TGTGCCAGCAGCTTCGCCACCGGGACTAGCGGGGGGGCCTCAGATACGCAGTATTTT.

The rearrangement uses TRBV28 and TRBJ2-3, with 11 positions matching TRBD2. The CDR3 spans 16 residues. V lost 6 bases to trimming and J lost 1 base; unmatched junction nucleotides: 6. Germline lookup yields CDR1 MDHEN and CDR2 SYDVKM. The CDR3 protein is CASRRLAGTRTDTQYF. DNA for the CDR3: TGTGCCAGCAGGCGACTAGCGGGGACTCGCACAGATACGCAGTATTTT. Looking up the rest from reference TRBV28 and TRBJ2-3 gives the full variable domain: DVKVTQSSRYLVKRTGEKVFLECVQDMDHENMFWYRQDPGLGLRLIYFSYDVKMKEKGDIPEGYSVSREKKERFSLILESASTNQTSMYLCASRRLAGTRTDTQYFGPGTRLTVL.

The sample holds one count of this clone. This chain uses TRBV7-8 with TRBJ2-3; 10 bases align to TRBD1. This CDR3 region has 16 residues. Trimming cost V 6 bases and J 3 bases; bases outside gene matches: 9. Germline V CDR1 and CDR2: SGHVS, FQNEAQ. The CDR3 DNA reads TGTGCCAGCAGATCAAGACAGGGGGCTTCTACAGATACGCAGTATTTT. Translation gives CASRSRQGASTDTQYF. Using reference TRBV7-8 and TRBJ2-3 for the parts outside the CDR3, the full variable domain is GAGVSQSPRYKVAKRGQDVALRCDPISGHVSLFWYQQALGQGPEFLTYFQNEAQLDKSGLPSDRFFAERPEGSVSTLKIQRTQQEDSAVYLCASRSRQGASTDTQYFGPGTRLTVL.

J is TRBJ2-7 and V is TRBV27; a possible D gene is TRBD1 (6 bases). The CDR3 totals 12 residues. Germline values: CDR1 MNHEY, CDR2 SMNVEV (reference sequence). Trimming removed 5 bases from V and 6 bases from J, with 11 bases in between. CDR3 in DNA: TGTGCCAGCAGTATCCAGGGGACCGAGCAGTACTTC. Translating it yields CASSIQGTEQYF.

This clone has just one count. The CDR3 is CASSSSGGPYEQYF. The CDR3 DNA follows: TGTGCCAGCAGTTCTAGCGGGGGCCCCTACGAGCAGTACTTC. V is TRBV5-4 and J is TRBJ2-7; 10 bases are a match to TRBD2. J lost 2 bases, V lost 5 bases, and 4 bases had no gene match. This CDR3 has 14 amino acids. Germline V lookup: CDR1 SGHNT, CDR2 YYREEE (reference sequence).

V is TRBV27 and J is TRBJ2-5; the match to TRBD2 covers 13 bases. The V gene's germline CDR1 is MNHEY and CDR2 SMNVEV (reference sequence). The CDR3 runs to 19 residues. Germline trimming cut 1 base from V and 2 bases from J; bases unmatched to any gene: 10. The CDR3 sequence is CASSLWFSGTSGEQETQYF. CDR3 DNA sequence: TGTGCCAGCAGTTTATGGTTTAGCGGGACTAGCGGGGAACAAGAGACCCAGTACTTC.

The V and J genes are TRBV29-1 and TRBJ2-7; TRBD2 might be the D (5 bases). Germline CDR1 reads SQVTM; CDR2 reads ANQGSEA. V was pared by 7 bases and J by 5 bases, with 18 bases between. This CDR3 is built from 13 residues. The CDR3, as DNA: TGCAGCGCCCGGATGGACTCAGCCCACGAGCAGTACTTC. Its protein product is CSARMDSAHEQYF.

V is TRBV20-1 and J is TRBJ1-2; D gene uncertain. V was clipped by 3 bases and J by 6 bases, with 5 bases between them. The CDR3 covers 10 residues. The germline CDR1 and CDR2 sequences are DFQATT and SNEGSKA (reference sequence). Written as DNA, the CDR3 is TGCAGTGCTAGCTCGGATGGCTACACCTTC. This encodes CSASSDGYTF.

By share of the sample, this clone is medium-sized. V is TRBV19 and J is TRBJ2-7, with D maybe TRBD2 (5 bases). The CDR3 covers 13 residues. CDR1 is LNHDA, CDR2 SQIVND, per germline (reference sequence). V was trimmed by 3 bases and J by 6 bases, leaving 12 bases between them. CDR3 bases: TGTGCCAGTAGTATTTCTTTAGGGAGCGAGCAGTACTTC. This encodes CASSISLGSEQYF.

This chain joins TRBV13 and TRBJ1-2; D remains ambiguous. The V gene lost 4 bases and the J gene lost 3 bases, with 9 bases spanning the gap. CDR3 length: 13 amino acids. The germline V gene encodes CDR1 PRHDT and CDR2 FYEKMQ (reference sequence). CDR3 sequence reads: CASSSPPYYGYTF. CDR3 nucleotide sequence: TGTGCCAGCAGCTCCCCCCCCTACTATGGCTACACCTTC.

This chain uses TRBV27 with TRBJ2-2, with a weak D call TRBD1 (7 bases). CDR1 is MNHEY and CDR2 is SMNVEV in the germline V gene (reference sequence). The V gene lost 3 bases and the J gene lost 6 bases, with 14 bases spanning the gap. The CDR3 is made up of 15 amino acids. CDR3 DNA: TGTGCCAGCAGTTTCGCCAGGGGGGACTCCGGGGAGCTGTTTTTT. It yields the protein CASSFARGDSGELFF.

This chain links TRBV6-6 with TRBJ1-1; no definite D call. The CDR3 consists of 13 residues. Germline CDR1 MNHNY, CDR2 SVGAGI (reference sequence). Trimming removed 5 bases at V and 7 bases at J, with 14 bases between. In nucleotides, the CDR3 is TGTGCCAGCAGTAGAACCGACAAGATTGAAGCTTTCTTT. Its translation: CASSRTDKIEAFF.

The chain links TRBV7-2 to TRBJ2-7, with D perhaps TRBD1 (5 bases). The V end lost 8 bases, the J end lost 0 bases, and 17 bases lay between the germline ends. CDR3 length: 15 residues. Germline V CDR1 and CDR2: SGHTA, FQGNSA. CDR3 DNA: TGTGCCAGCGCAAGCTTATTCGACAGCTCCTACGAGCAGTACTTC. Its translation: CASASLFDSSYEQYF.

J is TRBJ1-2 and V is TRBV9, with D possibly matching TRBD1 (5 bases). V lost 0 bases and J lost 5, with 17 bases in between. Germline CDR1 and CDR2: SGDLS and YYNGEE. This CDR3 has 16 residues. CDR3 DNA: TGTGCCAGCAGCGTAGAGGTTTCCGGGGGAGGATATGGCTACACCTTC. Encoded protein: CASSVEVSGGGYGYTF. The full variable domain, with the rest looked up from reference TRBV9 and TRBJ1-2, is DSGVTQTPKHLITATGQRVTLRCSPRSGDLSVYWYQQSLDQGLQFLIQYYNGEERAKGNILERFSAQQFPDLHSELNLSSLELGDSALYFCASSVEVSGGGYGYTFGSGTRLTVV.

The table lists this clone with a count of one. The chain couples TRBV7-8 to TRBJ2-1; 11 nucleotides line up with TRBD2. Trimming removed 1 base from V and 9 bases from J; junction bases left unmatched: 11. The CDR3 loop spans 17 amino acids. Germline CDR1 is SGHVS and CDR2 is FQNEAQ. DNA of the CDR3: TGTGCCAGCAGCTTAGGCCCTCTAGCGGGGGGTCGGGGTGAGCAGTTCTTC. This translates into CASSLGPLAGGRGEQFF. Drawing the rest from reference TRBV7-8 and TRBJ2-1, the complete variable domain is GAGVSQSPRYKVAKRGQDVALRCDPISGHVSLFWYQQALGQGPEFLTYFQNEAQLDKSGLPSDRFFAERPEGSVSTLKIQRTQQEDSAVYLCASSLGPLAGGRGEQFFGPGTRLTVL.

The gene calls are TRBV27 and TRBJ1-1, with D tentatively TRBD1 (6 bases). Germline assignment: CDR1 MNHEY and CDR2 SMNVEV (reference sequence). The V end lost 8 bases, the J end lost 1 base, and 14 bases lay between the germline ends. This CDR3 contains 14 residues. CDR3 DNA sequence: TGTGCCAGCCGTGCCCAGACAGGGAACACTGAAGCTTTCTTT. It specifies CASRAQTGNTEAFF.